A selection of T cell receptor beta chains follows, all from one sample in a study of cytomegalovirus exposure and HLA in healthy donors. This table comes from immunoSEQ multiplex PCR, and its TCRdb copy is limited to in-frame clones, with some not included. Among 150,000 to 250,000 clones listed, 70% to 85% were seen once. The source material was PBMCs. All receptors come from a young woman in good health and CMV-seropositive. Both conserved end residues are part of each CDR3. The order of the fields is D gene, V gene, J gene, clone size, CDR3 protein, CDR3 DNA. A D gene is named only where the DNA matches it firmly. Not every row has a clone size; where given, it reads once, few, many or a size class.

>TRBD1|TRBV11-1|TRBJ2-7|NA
CASSSSTGGLSHEQYF
TGTGCCAGCAGCTCATCGACAGGGGGCCTTTCCCACGAGCAGTACTTC
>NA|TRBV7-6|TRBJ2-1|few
CASSPRVTYNEQFF
TGTGCCAGCAGCCCGCGGGTTACCTACAATGAGCAGTTCTTC
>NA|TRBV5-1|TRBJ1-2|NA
CASSLDGASYGYTF
TGCGCCAGCAGCTTGGACGGAGCCTCCTATGGCTACACCTTC
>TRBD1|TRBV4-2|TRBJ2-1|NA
CASRDQPGQTYNEQFF
TGTGCCAGCAGGGACCAACCGGGACAGACATACAATGAGCAGTTCTTC
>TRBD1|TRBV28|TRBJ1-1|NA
CASSLQTGDTEAFF
TGTGCCAGCAGTTTACAAACAGGGGACACTGAAGCTTTCTTT
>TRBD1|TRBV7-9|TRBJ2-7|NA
CASSLAGQGDEQYF
TGTGCCAGCAGCTTAGCGGGACAGGGGGACGAGCAGTACTTC
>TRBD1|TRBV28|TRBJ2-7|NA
CASSTGDSYEQYF
TGTGCCAGTTCGACAGGGGATTCCTACGAGCAGTACTTC
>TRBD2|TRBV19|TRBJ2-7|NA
CASSLTGTSGYEQYF
TGTGCCAGTAGTCTAACTGGGACTAGCGGCTACGAGCAGTACTTC
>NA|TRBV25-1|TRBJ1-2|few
CASSVHNGPYGYTF
TGTGCCAGCAGTGTTCATAACGGTCCCTATGGCTACACCTTC
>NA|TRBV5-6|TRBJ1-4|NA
CASSFKQTNEKLFF
TGTGCCAGCAGCTTCAAACAGACTAATGAAAAACTGTTTTTT
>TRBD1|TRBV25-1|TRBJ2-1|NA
CASSDWTGKDNEQFF
TGTGCCAGCAGTGATTGGACAGGGAAAGACAATGAGCAGTTCTTC
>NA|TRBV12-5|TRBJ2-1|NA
CASGLIPPRDKASSEQFF
TGTGCTAGTGGTTTGATACCCCCCCGGGACAAGGCTTCGTCTGAGCAGTTCTTC
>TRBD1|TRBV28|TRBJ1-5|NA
CADNPDRGGGQPQHF
TGTGCCGACAACCCTGACAGGGGAGGGGGTCAGCCCCAGCATTTT
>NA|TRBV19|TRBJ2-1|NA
CASTGPVGSYNEQFF
TGTGCCAGTACTGGGCCGGTTGGCTCCTACAATGAGCAGTTCTTC
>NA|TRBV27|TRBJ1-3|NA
CASSPTGGNTIYF
TGTGCCAGCAGTCCCACAGGGGGAAACACCATATATTTT
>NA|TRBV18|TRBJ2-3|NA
CASTANPGLEYF
TGTGCCAGCACGGCCAACCCGGGACTTGAGTATTTT
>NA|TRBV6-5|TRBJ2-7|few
CATWDIYYEQYF
TGTGCCACCTGGGACATATACTACGAGCAGTACTTC
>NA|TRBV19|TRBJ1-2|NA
CASSIGGHRPGYTF
TGTGCCAGTAGTATAGGGGGACACAGGCCTGGCTACACCTTC
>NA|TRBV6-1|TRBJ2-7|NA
CASSENRPYEQYF
TGTGCCAGCAGTGAAAACAGACCCTACGAGCAGTACTTC
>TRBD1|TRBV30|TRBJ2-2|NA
CAWSVGGPSLAGELFF
TGTGCCTGGAGTGTAGGGGGCCCGAGTCTAGCCGGGGAGCTGTTTTTT
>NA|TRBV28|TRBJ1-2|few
CASTSNYGYTF
TGTGCCAGCACCTCTAACTATGGCTACACCTTC
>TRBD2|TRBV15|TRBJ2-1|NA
CATSRTSGRYNEQFF
TGTGCCACCAGTAGGACTAGCGGGAGGTACAATGAGCAGTTCTTC
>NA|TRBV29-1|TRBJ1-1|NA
CSVEREGVGTEAFF
TGCAGCGTTGAACGTGAGGGGGTGGGCACTGAAGCTTTCTTT
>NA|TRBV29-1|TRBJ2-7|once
CSVELAGGYEQYF
TGCAGCGTTGAATTGGCAGGAGGATACGAGCAGTACTTC
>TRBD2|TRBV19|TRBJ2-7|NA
CASSNPSGRAYEQYF
TGTGCCAGTAGTAACCCTAGCGGGAGAGCCTACGAGCAGTACTTC
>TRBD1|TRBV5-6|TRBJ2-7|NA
CASSPLDRTGHEQYF
TGTGCCAGCAGCCCGCTGGACAGGACAGGGCACGAGCAGTACTTC
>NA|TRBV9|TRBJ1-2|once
CASSYTGGYTF
TGTGCCAGCAGCTACACCGGGGGCTACACCTTC
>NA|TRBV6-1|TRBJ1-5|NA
CASSEEGVQGNQPQHF
TGTGCCAGCAGTGAAGAAGGGGTACAGGGCAATCAGCCCCAGCATTTT
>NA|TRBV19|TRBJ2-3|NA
CASSRGGGDTDTQYF
TGTGCCAGTAGTAGAGGAGGGGGGGACACAGATACGCAGTATTTT
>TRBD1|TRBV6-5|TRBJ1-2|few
CASSQDRTQHGYTF
TGTGCCAGCAGCCAGGACAGGACTCAGCATGGCTACACCTTC
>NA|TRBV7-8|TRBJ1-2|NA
CASGEIDYGYTF
TGTGCCAGCGGGGAGATCGACTATGGCTACACCTTC
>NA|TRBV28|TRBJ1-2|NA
CASSLSKGVGYTF
TGTGCCAGCAGTTTGAGTAAGGGAGTCGGCTACACCTTC